The clone carrying this T cell receptor beta chain came up once. As yet, its antigen is unknown. Using immunoSEQ multiplex PCR, the repertoire was profiled, and TCRdb retains in-frame clones only, with some absent. This sample has about 24,000 clones; 70% to 75% occur once, and the top ten carry about 3%. This sample stems from a study of radiotherapy plus CTLA-4 blockade in lung cancer. Looking at the study overall: Patients showed objective responses in under 20% of cases, and disease control was achieved by about 30%.

Findings and caveats of the study: Interferon-beta and early blood T cell clone dynamics reportedly predicted response best. TCR clones originating in tumors grew in number in blood after radiotherapy plus ipilimumab.

The CDR3 spans 14 residues. CDR1 MNHEY and CDR2 SVGAGI come from the germline V gene. Trimming took off 4 bases at V and 4 bases at J, with 13 bases between the two ends. V and J are TRBV6-5 and TRBJ1-1; D is perhaps TRBD1 (5 bases). The clonotype was recovered from a human donor with non-small cell lung cancer whose response to radiotherapy plus ipilimumab could not be evaluated. The sample here was peripheral blood, taken from a patient treated with radiotherapy plus ipilimumab. The DNA of the CDR3 is TGTGCCAGCAGTTTCCGGGGGGGATCCACTGAAGCTTTCTTT. Translation: CASSFRGGSTEAFF.